This TCR beta chain was observed in a study of blood T cell repertoires in COVID-19. On the study more broadly: Some COVID-19 samples were acute and others convalescent; all came from the United States, Italy and Spain. The cDNA or gDNA used as material had been derived from T cells, B-cell-depleted T cells, or PBMCs.

Trimming cost V 5 bases and J 3 bases; bases outside gene matches: 8. The CDR3 is 16 amino acids. In germline, CDR1 is SGHVS, CDR2 FNYEAQ. The protocol was immunoSEQ multiplex PCR, while the TCRdb copy is restricted to in-frame clones and leaves out a portion. The sample shows some 65,000 clones, around 88% of them seen only once. This TCR derives from a woman aged 80 or over with active COVID-19. The sample consisted of peripheral blood. V usage is TRBV7-6 and J usage is TRBJ2-2, with TRBD1 matching over 8 bases. CDR3 coding DNA: TGTGCCAGCAGCCAGGACAGGGTGGTCGACACCGGGGAGCTGTTTTTT. Translated: CASSQDRVVDTGELFF.